The clone carrying this T cell receptor (beta chain) has a count of ten or more. For the second PCR, which ran for about 7 to 11 cycles, a sample-barcoded 5' primer and a J-beta primer mix were used. In TCRdb, the 5' RACE reads were re-called with MiXCR into one record per CDR3 protein. Of some 1,000,000 distinct CDR3 sequences listed, 25% are singletons. These data belong to a study of blood T cells in healthy people across ages. Caucasian, healthy and from Russia, the donors were aged between about 6 and 90. These data also featured in a second study, about T cells of mothers and their children. As reported in that work: Researchers put all of the extracted RNA into cDNA synthesis, using around 1.5 ug per 15 ul. The analysis detected no persistent microchimeric T cell clones.

The sequence was obtained from a girl aged 2 to 10 in good health. Material: blood.

Here the CDR3 reads CASSLYRGPPGETQYF. CDR3 DNA: TGTGCCAGCAGCTTATACAGGGGGCCCCCGGGAGAGACCCAGTACTTC. The chain joins TRBV7-2 to TRBJ2-5; TRBD1 agrees at 9 bases. The CDR3 runs to 16 residues. The trim removed 2 bases at V and 4 bases at J, leaving 8 bases unmatched. Germline V gene data show CDR1 as SGHTA and CDR2 as FQGNSA.